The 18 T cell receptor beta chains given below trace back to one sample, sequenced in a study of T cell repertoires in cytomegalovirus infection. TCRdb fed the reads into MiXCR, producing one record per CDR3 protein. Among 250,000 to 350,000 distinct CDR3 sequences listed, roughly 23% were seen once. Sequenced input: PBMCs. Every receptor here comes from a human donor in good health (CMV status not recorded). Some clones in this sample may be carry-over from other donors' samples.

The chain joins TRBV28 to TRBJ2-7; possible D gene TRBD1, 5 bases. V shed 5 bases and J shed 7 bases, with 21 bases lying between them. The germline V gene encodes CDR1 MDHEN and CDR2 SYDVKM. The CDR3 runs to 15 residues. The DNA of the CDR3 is TGTGCCAGCAGTCCAGGGTTTAGGTTGGGGCGGGAGCAGTACTTC. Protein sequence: CASSPGFRLGREQYF.

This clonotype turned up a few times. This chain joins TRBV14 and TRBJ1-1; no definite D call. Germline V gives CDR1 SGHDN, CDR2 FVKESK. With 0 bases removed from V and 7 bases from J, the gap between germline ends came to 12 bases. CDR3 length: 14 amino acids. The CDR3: CASSQDPAAVEAFF. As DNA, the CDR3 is TGTGCCAGCAGCCAAGATCCGGCGGCAGTTGAAGCTTTCTTT.

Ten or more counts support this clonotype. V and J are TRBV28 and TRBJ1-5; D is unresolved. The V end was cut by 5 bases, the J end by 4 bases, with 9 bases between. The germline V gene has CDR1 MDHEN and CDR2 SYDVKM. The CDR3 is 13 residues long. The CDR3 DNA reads TGTGCCAGCAGTATGGGTGGGAATCAGCCCCAGCATTTT. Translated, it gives CASSMGGNQPQHF.

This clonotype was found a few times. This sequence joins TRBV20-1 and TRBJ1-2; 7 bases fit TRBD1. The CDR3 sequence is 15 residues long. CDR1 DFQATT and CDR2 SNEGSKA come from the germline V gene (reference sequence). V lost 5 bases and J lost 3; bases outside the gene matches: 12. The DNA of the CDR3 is TGCAGTGCTCTTTCCGGGACAGATACCTACTATGGCTACACCTTC. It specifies CSALSGTDTYYGYTF.

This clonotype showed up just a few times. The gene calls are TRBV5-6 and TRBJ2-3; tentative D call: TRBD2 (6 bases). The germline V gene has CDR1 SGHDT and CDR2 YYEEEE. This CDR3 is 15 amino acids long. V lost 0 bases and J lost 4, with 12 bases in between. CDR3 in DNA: TGTGCCAGCAGCTTGGTCGGGGGTGGCCCAGATACGCAGTATTTT. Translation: CASSLVGGGPDTQYF.

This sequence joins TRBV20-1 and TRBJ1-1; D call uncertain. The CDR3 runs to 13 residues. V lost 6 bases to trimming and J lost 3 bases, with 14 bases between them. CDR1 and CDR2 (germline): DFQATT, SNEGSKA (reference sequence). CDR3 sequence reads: CSANTLTDTEAFF. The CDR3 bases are TGCAGTGCAAACACGCTAACGGACACTGAAGCTTTCTTT.

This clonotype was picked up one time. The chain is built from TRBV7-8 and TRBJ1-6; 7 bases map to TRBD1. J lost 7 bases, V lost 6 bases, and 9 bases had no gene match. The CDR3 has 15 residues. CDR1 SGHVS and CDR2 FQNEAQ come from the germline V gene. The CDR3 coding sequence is TGTGCCAGCAGACGACCCGGGACAGCAAATTCACCCCTCCACTTT. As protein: CASRRPGTANSPLHF.

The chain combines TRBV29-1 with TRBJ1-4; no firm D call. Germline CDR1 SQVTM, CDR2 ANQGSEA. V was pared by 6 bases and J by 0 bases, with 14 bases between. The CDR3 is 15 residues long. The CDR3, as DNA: TGCAGCGTGCTTGACACCGGATCAACTAATGAAAAACTGTTTTTT. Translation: CSVLDTGSTNEKLFF.

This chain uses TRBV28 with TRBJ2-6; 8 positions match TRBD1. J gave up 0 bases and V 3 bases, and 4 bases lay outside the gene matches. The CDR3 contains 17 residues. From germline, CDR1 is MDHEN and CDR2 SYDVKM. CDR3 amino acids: CASSFGDRFSGANVLTF. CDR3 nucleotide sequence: TGTGCCAGCAGTTTTGGGGACAGGTTCTCTGGGGCCAACGTCCTGACTTTC.

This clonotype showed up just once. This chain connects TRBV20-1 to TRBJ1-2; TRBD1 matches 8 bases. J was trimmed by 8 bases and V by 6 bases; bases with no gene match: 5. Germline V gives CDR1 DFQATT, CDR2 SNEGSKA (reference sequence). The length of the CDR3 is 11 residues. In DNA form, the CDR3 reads TGCAGTGCAACCGACAGGGGCGGCTACACCTTC. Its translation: CSATDRGGYTF.

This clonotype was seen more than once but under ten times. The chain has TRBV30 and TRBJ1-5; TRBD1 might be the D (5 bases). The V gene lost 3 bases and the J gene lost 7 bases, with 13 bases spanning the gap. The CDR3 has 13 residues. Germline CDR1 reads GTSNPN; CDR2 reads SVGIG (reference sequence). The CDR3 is CAWSGQGAQPQHF. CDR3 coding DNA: TGTGCCTGGAGCGGGCAGGGCGCCCAGCCCCAGCATTTT.

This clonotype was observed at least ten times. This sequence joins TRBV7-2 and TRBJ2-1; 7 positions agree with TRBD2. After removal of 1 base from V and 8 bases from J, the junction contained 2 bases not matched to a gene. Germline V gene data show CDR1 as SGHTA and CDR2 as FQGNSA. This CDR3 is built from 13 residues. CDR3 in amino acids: CASSLGTRDEQFF. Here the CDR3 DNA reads TGTGCCAGCAGCTTAGGGACTAGGGATGAGCAGTTCTTC.

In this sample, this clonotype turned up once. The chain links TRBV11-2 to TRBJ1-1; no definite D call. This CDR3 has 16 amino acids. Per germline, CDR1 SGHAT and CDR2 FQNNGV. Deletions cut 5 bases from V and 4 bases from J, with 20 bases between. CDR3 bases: TGTGCCAGCAGCCCAGTGTCCGGATCGGGGAGCACTGAAGCTTTCTTT. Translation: CASSPVSGSGSTEAFF.

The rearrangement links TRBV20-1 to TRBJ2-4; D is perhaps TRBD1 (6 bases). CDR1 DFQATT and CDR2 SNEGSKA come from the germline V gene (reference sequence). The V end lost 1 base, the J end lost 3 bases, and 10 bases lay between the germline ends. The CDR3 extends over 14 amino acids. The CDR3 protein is CSARVQGVKNIQYF. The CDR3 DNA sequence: TGCAGTGCTAGAGTACAGGGTGTCAAAAACATTCAGTACTTC.

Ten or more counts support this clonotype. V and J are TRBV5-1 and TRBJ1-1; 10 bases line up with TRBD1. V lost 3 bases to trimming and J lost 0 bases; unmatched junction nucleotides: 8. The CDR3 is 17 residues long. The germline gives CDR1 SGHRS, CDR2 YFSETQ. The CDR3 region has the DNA TGCGCCAGCAGCTCGACAGGGGGCGTCTCCGTGAACACTGAAGCTTTCTTT. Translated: CASSSTGGVSVNTEAFF. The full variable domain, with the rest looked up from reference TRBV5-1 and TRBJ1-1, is KAGVTQTPRYLIKTRGQQVTLSCSPISGHRSVSWYQQTPGQGLQFLFEYFSETQRNKGNFPGRFSGRQFSNSRSEMNVSTLELGDSALYLCASSSTGGVSVNTEAFFGQGTRLTVV.

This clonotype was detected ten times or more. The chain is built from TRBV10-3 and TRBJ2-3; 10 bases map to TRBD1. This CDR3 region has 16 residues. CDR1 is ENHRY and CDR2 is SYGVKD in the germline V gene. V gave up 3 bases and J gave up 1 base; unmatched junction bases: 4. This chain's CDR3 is CAISDPGTGGTDTQYF. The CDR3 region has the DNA TGTGCCATCAGTGACCCCGGGACAGGGGGCACAGATACGCAGTATTTT.

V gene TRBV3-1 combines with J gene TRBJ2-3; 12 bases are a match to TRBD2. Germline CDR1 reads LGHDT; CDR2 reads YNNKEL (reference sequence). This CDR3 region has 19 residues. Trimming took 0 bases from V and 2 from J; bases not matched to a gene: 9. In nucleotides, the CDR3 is TGTGCCAGCAGCCAAGACTTAACTAGCGGGGGGTTACTCACAGATACGCAGTATTTT. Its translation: CASSQDLTSGGLLTDTQYF.

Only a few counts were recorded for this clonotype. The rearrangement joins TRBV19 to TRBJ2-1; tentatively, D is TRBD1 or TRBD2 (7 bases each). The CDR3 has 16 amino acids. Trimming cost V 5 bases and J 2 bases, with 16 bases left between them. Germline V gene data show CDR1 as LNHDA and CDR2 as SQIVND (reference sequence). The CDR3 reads CASSLRGDSPYNEQFF. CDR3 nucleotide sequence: TGTGCCAGTAGTCTCCGGGGGGACAGTCCCTACAATGAGCAGTTCTTC.